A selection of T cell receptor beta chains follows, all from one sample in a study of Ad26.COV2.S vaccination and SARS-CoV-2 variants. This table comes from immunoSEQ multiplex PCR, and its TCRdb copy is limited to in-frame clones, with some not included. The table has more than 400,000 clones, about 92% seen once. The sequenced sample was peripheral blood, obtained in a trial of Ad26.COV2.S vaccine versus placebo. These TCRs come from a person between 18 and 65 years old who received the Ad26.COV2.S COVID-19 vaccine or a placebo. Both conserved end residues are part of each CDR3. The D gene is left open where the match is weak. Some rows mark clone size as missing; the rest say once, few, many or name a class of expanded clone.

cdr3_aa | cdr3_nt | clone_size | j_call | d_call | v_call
CASSLGRGEQFF | TGTGCCAGCAGCTTGGGTAGAGGTGAGCAGTTCTTC | NA | TRBJ2-1 | NA | TRBV5-6
CASSLSDRGCFHHEQFF | TGTGCCAGCAGCCTTTCGGACAGGGGGTGTTTCCATCATGAGCAGTTCTTC | NA | TRBJ2-1 | NA | TRBV21-1
CASSIVGSRDTQYF | TGTGCCAGTAGTATAGTGGGAAGTCGGGATACGCAGTATTTT | NA | TRBJ2-3 | NA | TRBV19
CASSSLKDISYEQYF | TGTGCCAGCAGTTCCCTCAAAGACATTTCCTACGAGCAGTACTTC | NA | TRBJ2-7 | NA | TRBV28
CASSYSLLDHIFQETQYF | TGTGCCAGCAGTTACAGTCTCCTAGACCATATCTTTCAAGAGACCCAGTACTTC | NA | TRBJ2-5 | NA | TRBV6-2/TRBV6-3
CASSFRLAGHTDTQYF | TGTGCCAGCAGCTTCAGACTAGCGGGACACACAGATACGCAGTATTTT | NA | TRBJ2-3 | TRBD2 | TRBV7-3
CASSSTGGSYNEQFF | TGTGCCAGCAGCTCGACAGGGGGCTCCTACAATGAGCAGTTCTTC | NA | TRBJ2-1 | TRBD1 | TRBV7-3
CASSSRDKKGGYTF | TGTGCCAGCAGCTCCCGGGACAAAAAAGGTGGCTACACCTTC | once | TRBJ1-2 | NA | TRBV13
CAISPREGSYGYTF | TGTGCCATCAGCCCCCGAGAGGGGTCCTATGGCTACACCTTC | NA | TRBJ1-2 | NA | TRBV10-3
CASSPAGTDTQYF | TGTGCCAGCAGCCCGGCCGGCACAGATACGCAGTATTTT | NA | TRBJ2-3 | NA | TRBV7-3
CASSRTSWGGNIQYF | TGTGCCAGCAGTCGGACTAGCTGGGGAGGAAACATTCAGTACTTC | NA | TRBJ2-4 | TRBD2 | TRBV6-2/TRBV6-3
CASSLPGNTGELFF | TGTGCCAGCAGTTTACCGGGGAACACCGGGGAGCTGTTTTTT | NA | TRBJ2-2 | NA | TRBV28
CASSPETGDYGYTF | TGTGCCAGCTCACCAGAGACCGGGGACTATGGCTACACCTTC | NA | TRBJ1-2 | NA | TRBV18
CASSSRAIQETQYF | TGTGCCAGCAGCTCCCGGGCTATACAAGAGACCCAGTACTTC | once | TRBJ2-5 | NA | TRBV7-8
CASSVAPLAGAVDTQYF | TGTGCCAGCAGCGTAGCTCCACTAGCGGGAGCTGTAGATACGCAGTATTTT | NA | TRBJ2-3 | TRBD2 | TRBV9
CASSLTGLSSYNEQFF | TGTGCCAGCAGCTTAACGGGGCTAAGCTCCTACAATGAGCAGTTCTTC | once | TRBJ2-1 | NA | TRBV11-3
CASRGTSGRTDTQYF | TGTGCCAGCAGGGGAACTAGCGGGAGGACAGATACGCAGTATTTT | NA | TRBJ2-3 | TRBD2 | TRBV7-9
CASSLTGYEQYF | TGTGCCAGCAGTCTGACCGGCTACGAGCAGTACTTC | once | TRBJ2-7 | NA | TRBV28
CATSEFPPTSGSPGVRIHEQFF | TGTGCCACCAGTGAGTTCCCCCCCACTAGCGGGAGCCCTGGCGTCAGAATCCATGAGCAGTTCTTC | NA | TRBJ2-1 | TRBD2 | TRBV24-1
CASSLVGDNYGYTF | TGCGCCAGCAGCTTGGTCGGGGATAACTATGGCTACACCTTC | few | TRBJ1-2 | NA | TRBV5-1
CASSPEDGTQYF | TGTGCCAGCAGCCCAGAGGATGGGACCCAGTACTTC | NA | TRBJ2-5 | NA | TRBV7-8
CASTDRRVNEKLFF | TGTGCCAGTACCGACAGGCGGGTAAACGAAAAACTGTTTTTT | NA | TRBJ1-4 | NA | TRBV19
CASSPGGEQYF | TGTGCCAGCTCACCAGGAGGTGAGCAGTACTTC | NA | TRBJ2-7 | NA | TRBV18
CASSLRPGQYTQYF | TGTGCCAGCAGTCTCCGCCCGGGGCAGTATACGCAGTATTTT | NA | TRBJ2-3 | NA | TRBV27
CSVGLAGGTDTQYF | TGCAGCGTTGGACTAGCGGGTGGCACAGATACGCAGTATTTT | NA | TRBJ2-3 | TRBD2 | TRBV29-1
CATSRDPTGRSPLHF | TGTGCCACCAGCAGAGATCCAACAGGGAGGTCACCCCTCCACTTT | NA | TRBJ1-6 | NA | TRBV15
CASSPRRSRTDTQYF | TGTGCCAGCTCACCGAGGAGGTCCCGCACAGATACGCAGTATTTT | NA | TRBJ2-3 | NA | TRBV18
CSVGPGGEYSEQYF | TGCAGCGTGGGCCCCGGAGGGGAGTACAGCGAGCAGTACTTC | NA | TRBJ2-7 | NA | TRBV29-1
CASSLSLAGGRGIDTQYF | TGTGCCAGCAGTTTATCGCTAGCGGGAGGGCGGGGTATAGATACGCAGTATTTT | NA | TRBJ2-3 | TRBD2 | TRBV28
CASSPENFRTIPNEQFF | TGTGCCAGCAGCCCCGAAAACTTCCGGACTATCCCCAATGAGCAGTTCTTC | NA | TRBJ2-1 | NA | TRBV7-3
CASSALLGGNTIYF | TGTGCCAGCAGCGCTTTACTGGGCGGAAACACCATATATTTT | NA | TRBJ1-3 | NA | TRBV9
CASGLGSDYGYTF | TGTGCTAGTGGTTTGGGGTCAGACTATGGCTACACCTTC | once | TRBJ1-2 | NA | TRBV12-5
CASSRIAGGWNEQFF | TGTGCCAGCAGCCGCATAGCGGGAGGCTGGAATGAGCAGTTCTTC | NA | TRBJ2-1 | TRBD2 | TRBV7-8
CASSLSETTEAFF | TGTGCCAGCAGTTTATCGGAAACAACCGAAGCTTTCTTT | NA | TRBJ1-1 | NA | TRBV27
CATSGWPSTNEKLFF | TGTGCCACCAGCGGATGGCCCTCAACTAATGAAAAACTGTTTTTT | NA | TRBJ1-4 | NA | TRBV15
CSASMSSYNSPLHF | TGCAGTGCTAGTATGAGCTCCTATAATTCACCCCTCCACTTT | NA | TRBJ1-6 | NA | TRBV20-1
CASSQGQRLEQYF | TGCGCCAGCAGCCAAGGGCAGCGGTTGGAGCAGTACTTC | NA | TRBJ2-7 | NA | TRBV4-1
CSASSPGNTGELFF | TGCAGTGCTAGTAGCCCTGGGAACACCGGGGAGCTGTTTTTT | NA | TRBJ2-2 | NA | TRBV20-1
CASSQDFRGTGAGTGNTIYF | TGTGCCAGCAGCCAAGATTTTCGCGGGACAGGGGCAGGTACTGGAAACACCATATATTTT | NA | TRBJ1-3 | TRBD1 | TRBV4-2
CASSEGTPAGLIRGYTF | TGTGCCAGCAGTGAGGGGACCCCGGCCGGCCTCATTCGTGGCTACACCTTC | NA | TRBJ1-2 | NA | TRBV6-1
CASSVTSGSSYEQYF | TGTGCCAGTAGTGTTACTAGCGGGAGCTCCTACGAGCAGTACTTC | NA | TRBJ2-7 | TRBD2 | TRBV19